This T cell receptor beta chain was documented in a study of shared clonotypes between healthy human individuals. Data came from immunoSEQ multiplex PCR; TCRdb stores just in-frame clones and leaves some out. The sample holds roughly 760,000 clones, approximately 79% seen once. CDR1 is MNHNY and CDR2 is SVGAGI in the germline V gene (reference sequence). The CDR3 covers 16 residues. V lost 6 bases, J lost 0 bases, and 7 bases stayed unmatched. The chain couples TRBV6-6 to TRBJ1-2, with TRBD1 matching 10 bases. This TCR came from a woman aged 25 to 39 in good health. Sequencing was carried out using memory CD4+ T cells sorted from blood. The subset is: CD45RA-negative fraction. Here the CDR3 DNA reads TGTGCCAGCAGGGCCGGGACAGGGGAGGCTAACTATGGCTACACCTTC. Encoded protein: CASRAGTGEANYGYTF.